Presented here are 3 T cell receptor beta chains from one specimen sequenced in a study of blood T cell repertoires in COVID-19 (TCRdb year 2020). The receptor library was made with the immunoSEQ multiplex PCR assay. TCRdb took this table from immuneACCESS and kept in-frame rearrangements with V and J called. Such tables lack part of the clones; where checked against another copy, unresolved V genes explain under half of the gap, and the rest is unexplained. The sample table lists about 230,000 clones, roughly 91% of them with a count of one. Almost 4% of the sample comes from the top ten. Sequencing was carried out using PBMCs or T cells enriched from blood (not recorded which). The source of these receptors is a woman aged 25 to 45 with acute COVID-19.

This clone was seen more than once but under ten times. The rearrangement links TRBV9 to TRBJ2-1; D is undetermined. V was clipped by 0 bases and J by 8 bases, with 9 bases between them. The CDR3 is 13 residues long. The germline CDR1 and CDR2 sequences are SGDLS and YYNGEE. The CDR3 DNA is TGTGCCAGCAGCGTAGTCCCCAGCGATGAGCAGTTCTTC. The encoded protein is CASSVVPSDEQFF.

The chain carries TRBV5-1 and TRBJ1-1; a possible D gene is TRBD1 (6 bases). The CDR3 sequence is 16 residues long. The V gene lost 1 base and the J gene lost 4 bases, with 17 bases spanning the gap. Per germline, CDR1 SGHRS and CDR2 YFSETQ. CDR3 DNA sequence: TGCGCCAGCAGCTTGACGGGGGGCGAGAAAGGCACTGAAGCTTTCTTT. Protein sequence: CASSLTGGEKGTEAFF.

The chain links TRBV19 to TRBJ1-1, with D perhaps matching TRBD1 (6 bases). Germline CDR1 reads LNHDA; CDR2 reads SQIVND (reference sequence). V was trimmed by 4 bases and J by 8 bases, leaving 14 bases between them. The CDR3 length is 13 residues. The CDR3 reads CASSTTGFDEAFF. For the CDR3, the DNA is TGTGCCAGTAGTACTACAGGGTTCGACGAAGCTTTCTTT.